These 11 T cell receptor beta chains came from one sample sequenced in a study of T cell repertoires in cytomegalovirus infection. Antigens of these TCRs are unknown. TCRdb redid the calling of the reads with MiXCR, one entry per CDR3 protein. The table has some 50,000 distinct CDR3 sequences, 20% to 25% seen once. The sample here was CD8+ T cells from cultured PBMCs, taken from culture after CMV antigen stimulation. Receptors were obtained from a human donor in good health (CMV status not recorded). Some clones in this sample may be carry-over from other donors' samples.

This clonotype has only a few counts. CDR3 residues: CASSLLWDTEAFF. CDR3 in DNA: TGTGCCAGCAGTTTACTATGGGACACTGAAGCTTTCTTT. The rearrangement links TRBV12-3 or TRBV12-4 to TRBJ1-1; no clear D. V lost 2 bases, J lost 3 bases, and 7 bases lay in between. This CDR3 is 13 amino acids long.

In nucleotides, the CDR3 is TGTGCCAGCGCAGATGGGGGTCCCGGGGAGCTGTTTTTT. Its translation: CASADGGPGELFF. The chain links TRBV27 to TRBJ2-2; D is perhaps TRBD1 or TRBD2 (5 bases each). The germline V gene has CDR1 MNHEY and CDR2 SMNVEV (reference sequence). The CDR3 length is 13 residues. Trimming cost V 8 bases and J 6 bases, with 13 bases left between them.

This sequence joins TRBV5-4 and TRBJ1-1; unclear D gene. Germline CDR1 reads SGHNT; CDR2 reads YYREEE (reference sequence). The CDR3 length is 14 residues. V lost 0 bases and J lost 3, with 9 bases in between. CDR3 amino acids: CASSLEQDYTEAFF. CDR3 bases: TGTGCCAGCAGCTTGGAGCAGGACTACACTGAAGCTTTCTTT.

This clonotype was seen a handful of times. This chain connects TRBV20-1 to TRBJ2-2; 7 bases match TRBD2. Germline lookup yields CDR1 DFQATT and CDR2 SNEGSKA (reference sequence). The CDR3 is 15 amino acids. Losses at the gene ends were 0 bases for V and 7 bases for J; bases not matched to a gene: 8. The CDR3 protein is CSARDPTGGNGELFF. Written as DNA, the CDR3 is TGCAGTGCTAGAGATCCAACGGGAGGCAACGGGGAGCTGTTTTTT.

A note on this clonotype: Mismatch with germline at one junction end may stem from a read error. The chain is built from TRBV7-7 and TRBJ2-7; a weak D match, TRBD1 (5 bases). The CDR3 sequence is 13 residues long. Germline CDR1 SSHAT, CDR2 FNYEAQ (reference sequence). CDR3 amino acids: CASSHGQSYEQCF. CDR3 nucleotide sequence: TGTGCCAGCAGTCACGGACAATCCTACGAGCAGTGCTTC.

This clonotype was observed a few times. The chain carries TRBV7-2 and TRBJ2-7; 11 bases line up with TRBD2. V lost 1 base and J lost 1; bases outside the gene matches: 3. The CDR3 sequence is 16 residues long. Germline CDR1 is SGHTA and CDR2 is FQGNSA. The CDR3 DNA reads as TGTGCCAGCAGCTTAGGACTAGCGGGGTCTTCCTACGAGCAGTACTTC. Translated: CASSLGLAGSSYEQYF.

This chain joins TRBV7-2 and TRBJ2-3; D gene unclear. This CDR3 contains 18 residues. V lost 2 bases and J 0 bases, leaving 18 bases between the germline ends. CDR1 and CDR2 (germline): SGHTA, FQGNSA. In DNA, the CDR3 is TGTGCCAGCAGCTTAAGGCCTTCCGGGCAATCTAGCACAGATACGCAGTATTTT. Translated: CASSLRPSGQSSTDTQYF. Complete variable domain (other parts from reference TRBV7-2 and TRBJ2-3): GAGVSQSPSNKVTEKGKDVELRCDPISGHTALYWYRQSLGQGLEFLIYFQGNSAPDKSGLPSDRFSAERTGGSVSTLTIQRTQQEDSAVYLCASSLRPSGQSSTDTQYFGPGTRLTVL.

This clonotype was observed a few times. This sequence joins TRBV18 and TRBJ2-4; D might be TRBD1 or TRBD2, each matching 6 bases. CDR3 length: 16 amino acids. V lost 2 bases and J 3 bases, leaving 14 bases between the germline ends. In germline, CDR1 is KGHSH, CDR2 LQKENI. The CDR3, as DNA: TGTGCCAGCTCACCAAACCCAGGGGAGGTCAAAAACATTCAGTACTTC. This encodes CASSPNPGEVKNIQYF. Supplemented by reference TRBV18 and TRBJ2-4, the full variable domain reads NAGVMQNPRHLVRRRGQEARLRCSPMKGHSHVYWYRQLPEEGLKFMVYLQKENIIDESGMPKERFSAEFPKEGPSILRIQQVVRGDSAAYFCASSPNPGEVKNIQYFGAGTRLSVL.

The chain combines TRBV29-1 with TRBJ2-1; 8 bases fit TRBD2. This CDR3 is built from 18 residues. Germline CDR1 is SQVTM and CDR2 is ANQGSEA. J was trimmed by 3 bases and V by 2 bases; bases with no gene match: 15. DNA for the CDR3: TGCAGCGTTGAATCGACCCTGGTCGAGACTAGCGTCTACAATGAGCAGTTCTTC. Translating gives CSVESTLVETSVYNEQFF.

This clonotype was seen a few times. The V call is TRBV7-6, the J call TRBJ2-7, with TRBD2 matching over 9 bases. The V gene end was trimmed by 1 base and the J gene end by 5 bases; junction bases not matched to a gene: 9. CDR1 and CDR2 (germline): SGHVS, FNYEAQ. The CDR3 is made up of 16 amino acids. CDR3 residues: CASSLGASGKRHEQYF. The DNA for the CDR3 is TGTGCCAGCAGCTTAGGGGCTAGCGGGAAGAGGCACGAGCAGTACTTC. Full variable domain (rest looked up from reference TRBV7-6 and TRBJ2-7): GAGVSQSPRYKVTKRGQDVALRCDPISGHVSLYWYRQALGQGPEFLTYFNYEAQQDKSGLPNDRFSAERPEGSISTLTIQRTEQRDSAMYRCASSLGASGKRHEQYFGPGTRLTVT.

The rearrangement joins TRBV12-3 or TRBV12-4 to TRBJ2-1, with 12 bases aligning to TRBD2. J gave up 1 base and V 6 bases, and 4 bases lay outside the gene matches. CDR3 size: 16 residues. In DNA, the CDR3 is TGTGCCAGCAGGCGACTAGCGGGAGAATCCTACAATGAGCAGTTCTTC. Amino acid sequence: CASRRLAGESYNEQFF.